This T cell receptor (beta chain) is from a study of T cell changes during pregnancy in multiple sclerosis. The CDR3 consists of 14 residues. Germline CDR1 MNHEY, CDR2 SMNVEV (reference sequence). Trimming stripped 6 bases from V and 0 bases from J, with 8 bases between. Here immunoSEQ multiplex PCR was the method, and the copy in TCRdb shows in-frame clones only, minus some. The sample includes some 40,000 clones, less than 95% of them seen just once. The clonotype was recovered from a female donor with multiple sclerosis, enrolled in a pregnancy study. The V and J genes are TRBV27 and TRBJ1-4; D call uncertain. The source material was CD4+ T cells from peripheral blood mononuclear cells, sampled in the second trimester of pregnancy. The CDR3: CASRMTATNEKLFF. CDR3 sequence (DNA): TGTGCCAGCAGGATGACTGCAACTAATGAAAAACTGTTTTTT.